The next 17 T cell receptor beta chains were all read from a single sample in a study of shared clonotypes between healthy human individuals. Generated by immunoSEQ multiplex PCR, the TCRdb table keeps only in-frame clones and is missing some. The table has 2 million to 2.5 million clones, 80% to 95% seen once. Specimen: naive CD4+ T cells from PBMCs. The subset: CD45RA+ positively selected. Every receptor here comes from a man between 18 and 29 years old in good health. Some clones in this sample may be carry-over from other donors' samples.

This clone has more than one count but fewer than ten. V usage is TRBV19 and J usage is TRBJ1-5, with TRBD1 identical over 7 bases. V shed 10 bases, J shed 2 bases, and the junction held 14 bases outside the gene matches. The CDR3 spans 16 residues. Germline V lookup: CDR1 LNHDA, CDR2 SQIVND (reference sequence). Here the CDR3 DNA reads TGTGCCACGTACGAAGGGGGCGCGGGAGGCAATCAGCCCCAGCATTTT. Translating gives CATYEGGAGGNQPQHF.

The chain couples TRBV6-6 to TRBJ2-7, with 9 bases identical to TRBD1. Germline V CDR1 and CDR2: MNHNY, SVGAGI (reference sequence). Trimming took 6 bases from V and 3 from J; bases not matched to a gene: 12. The CDR3 consists of 16 residues. The CDR3 loop reads CASRLETGGWGYEQYF. CDR3 coding DNA: TGTGCCAGCAGGCTAGAGACAGGGGGTTGGGGCTACGAGCAGTACTTC.

This clone was recorded only once. The V and J genes are TRBV27 and TRBJ1-5; D unresolved. This CDR3 contains 13 residues. The germline V gene has CDR1 MNHEY and CDR2 SMNVEV (reference sequence). V was clipped by 2 bases and J by 7 bases, with 9 bases between them. The CDR3 DNA sequence: TGTGCCAGCAGTTTAAGGACCGGGCAGCCCCAGCATTTT. This sequence encodes CASSLRTGQPQHF.

The V call is TRBV2, the J call TRBJ2-3; D is perhaps TRBD1 (6 bases). This CDR3 contains 13 residues. Looked up from germline, CDR1 is SNHLY and CDR2 is FYNNEI. The germline V and J ends were trimmed by 9 bases and 2 bases, with 12 bases remaining between them. The CDR3 loop reads CARSGGTTDTQYF. DNA for the CDR3: TGTGCCAGATCTGGGGGCACCACAGATACGCAGTATTTT.

With regard to this clone: The same CDR3 arises from other DNA sequences in this sample as well. The chain is built from TRBV7-8 and TRBJ1-5; D is perhaps TRBD1 (6 bases). The V gene's germline CDR1 is SGHVS and CDR2 FQNEAQ. Trimming removed 3 bases at V and 0 bases at J, with 6 bases between. The CDR3 contains 14 residues. In DNA, the CDR3 is TGTGCCAGCAGCTTGGACAGTAGCAATCAGCCCCAGCATTTT. Translating gives CASSLDSSNQPQHF.

This clone has a single count. The rearrangement uses TRBV6-5 and TRBJ1-5; D is unclear. Germline lookup yields CDR1 MNHEY and CDR2 SVGAGI. V was pared by 6 bases and J by 2 bases, with 11 bases between. The CDR3 sequence is 14 residues long. CDR3 sequence reads: CASSRSGGNQPQHF. The CDR3 bases are TGTGCCAGCAGCCGAAGCGGTGGCAATCAGCCCCAGCATTTT.

The V and J genes are TRBV7-9 and TRBJ2-2; 13 positions match TRBD2. Unmatched junction bases numbered 4, after V lost 5 bases and J lost 4 bases. The germline CDR1 and CDR2 sequences are SEHNR and FQNEAQ (reference sequence). This CDR3 comprises 16 residues. CDR3 region: CASSRLAGGITGELFF. The CDR3, as DNA: TGTGCCAGCAGCCGACTAGCGGGAGGTATCACCGGGGAGCTGTTTTTT.

This clone is a singleton in its sample. The chain couples TRBV9 to TRBJ2-7, with a weak D call TRBD2 (6 bases). CDR3 length equals 15 residues. With 0 bases removed from V and 2 bases from J, the gap between germline ends came to 12 bases. Germline V gives CDR1 SGDLS, CDR2 YYNGEE. CDR3 residues: CASSVAQGGAYEQYF. Here the CDR3 DNA reads TGTGCCAGCAGCGTAGCTCAGGGCGGGGCCTACGAGCAGTACTTC.

The chain carries TRBV27 and TRBJ1-4; a possible D gene is TRBD1 (6 bases). V lost 6 bases and J lost 5, with 16 bases in between. The germline V gene encodes CDR1 MNHEY and CDR2 SMNVEV (reference sequence). The CDR3 spans 15 residues. Here the CDR3 DNA reads TGTGCCAGCAGCATATTTCAGGGGAAAAATGAAAAACTGTTTTTT. Residues: CASSIFQGKNEKLFF.

The V gene is TRBV5-1, the J gene TRBJ2-7; D remains unclear. V lost 4 bases, J lost 2 bases, and 13 bases lay in between. The CDR3 totals 14 residues. Per germline, CDR1 SGHRS and CDR2 YFSETQ. The CDR3 DNA sequence: TGCGCCAGCAGCCCGTGGACCCAAACCTACGAGCAGTACTTC. This gives the protein CASSPWTQTYEQYF.

The rearrangement joins TRBV27 to TRBJ2-7; 11 bases align to TRBD2. The CDR3 covers 17 residues. V trimming: 5 bases; J trimming: 6 bases; junction bases outside the gene matches: 15. In germline, CDR1 is MNHEY, CDR2 SMNVEV (reference sequence). The CDR3, as DNA: TGTGCCAGCAGTACCCCCTCCCTAGCGGGAGGTAGTTCCGAGCAGTACTTC. Translated: CASSTPSLAGGSSEQYF.

This clone came up a few times. This CDR3 is CASSPPNRGRSTEAFF. The CDR3 nucleotides are TGTGCCAGCTCACCGCCCAACAGGGGGCGAAGCACTGAAGCTTTCTTT. The V call is TRBV18, the J call TRBJ1-1, with 9 positions matching TRBD1. This CDR3 has 16 residues. CDR1 is KGHSH, CDR2 LQKENI, per germline. The V gene end was trimmed by 3 bases and the J gene end by 4 bases; junction bases not matched to a gene: 9.

This chain joins TRBV2 and TRBJ1-5; TRBD1 agrees at 7 bases. This CDR3 is built from 16 residues. Germline V gene sequence: CDR1 SNHLY, CDR2 FYNNEI. With 2 bases clipped from V and 7 bases from J, the junction kept 11 bases outside the gene matches. The CDR3 DNA follows: TGTGCCAGCAGTGAATCTATCGGGACAGAGGTACAGCCCCAGCATTTT. Translating it yields CASSESIGTEVQPQHF. Full variable domain (remainder filled in from reference TRBV2 and TRBJ1-5): EPEVTQTPSHQVTQMGQEVILRCVPISNHLYFYWYRQILGQKVEFLVSFYNNEISEKSEIFDDQFSVERPDGSNFTLKIRSTKLEDSAMYFCASSESIGTEVQPQHFGDGTRLSIL.

This sequence joins TRBV11-2 and TRBJ2-5; D might be TRBD1 (5 bases). The length of the CDR3 is 16 residues. V shed 1 base and J shed 1 base, with 13 bases lying between them. Looked up from germline, CDR1 is SGHAT and CDR2 is FQNNGV. CDR3 coding DNA: TGTGCCAGCAGCTTAGTTTCCGGAAGGGGCCAAGAGACCCAGTACTTC. Translating gives CASSLVSGRGQETQYF.

This clone has just a few counts. This rearrangement joins TRBV5-1 to TRBJ1-1; 7 nucleotides match TRBD1. The CDR3 has 13 residues. J gave up 5 bases and V 5 bases, and 6 bases lay outside the gene matches. Germline V gene sequence: CDR1 SGHRS, CDR2 YFSETQ. CDR3 sequence: CASSTGADTEAFF. Written as DNA, the CDR3 is TGCGCCAGCAGTACAGGGGCGGATACTGAAGCTTTCTTT.

DNA for the CDR3: TGTGCCAGTAGTATCCGAGCGGGAGGCGCCGGCTACGAGCAGTACTTC. Its protein is CASSIRAGGAGYEQYF. V and J are TRBV19 and TRBJ2-7; 9 bases agree with TRBD2. The trim removed 3 bases at V and 3 bases at J, leaving 9 bases unmatched. The CDR3 is made up of 16 amino acids. Per germline, CDR1 LNHDA and CDR2 SQIVND (reference sequence).

The chain joins TRBV7-2 to TRBJ1-1; D might be TRBD1 (6 bases). Trimming pared 5 bases from V and 1 base from J, leaving 14 bases between. Germline CDR1 reads SGHTA; CDR2 reads FQGNSA. The length of the CDR3 is 15 residues. The DNA for the CDR3 is TGTGCCAGCAGCCCAGCGGGGGGCAGGAACACTGAAGCTTTCTTT. Its protein is CASSPAGGRNTEAFF.